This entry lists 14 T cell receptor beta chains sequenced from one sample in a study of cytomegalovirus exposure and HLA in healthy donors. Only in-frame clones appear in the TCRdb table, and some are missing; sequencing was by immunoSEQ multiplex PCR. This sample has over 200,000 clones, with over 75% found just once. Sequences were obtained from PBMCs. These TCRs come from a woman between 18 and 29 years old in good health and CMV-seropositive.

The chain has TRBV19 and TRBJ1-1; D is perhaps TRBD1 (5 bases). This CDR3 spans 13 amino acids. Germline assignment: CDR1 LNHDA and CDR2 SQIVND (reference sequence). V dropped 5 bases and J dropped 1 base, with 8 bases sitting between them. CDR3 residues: CASSLGPNTEAFF. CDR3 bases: TGTGCCAGTAGTCTGGGGCCGAACACTGAAGCTTTCTTT.

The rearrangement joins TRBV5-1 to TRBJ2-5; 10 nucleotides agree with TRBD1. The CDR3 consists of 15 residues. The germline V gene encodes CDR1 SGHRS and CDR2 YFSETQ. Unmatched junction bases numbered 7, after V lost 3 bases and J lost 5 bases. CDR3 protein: CASSSDRGLGETQYF. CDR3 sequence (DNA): TGCGCCAGCAGCTCTGACAGGGGGCTGGGGGAGACCCAGTACTTC.

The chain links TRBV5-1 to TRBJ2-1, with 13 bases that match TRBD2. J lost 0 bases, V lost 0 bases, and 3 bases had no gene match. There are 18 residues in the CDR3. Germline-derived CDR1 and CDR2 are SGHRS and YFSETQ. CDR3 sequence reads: CASSLGLAGGTSYNEQFF. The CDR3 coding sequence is TGCGCCAGCAGCTTGGGACTAGCGGGAGGTACCTCCTACAATGAGCAGTTCTTC.

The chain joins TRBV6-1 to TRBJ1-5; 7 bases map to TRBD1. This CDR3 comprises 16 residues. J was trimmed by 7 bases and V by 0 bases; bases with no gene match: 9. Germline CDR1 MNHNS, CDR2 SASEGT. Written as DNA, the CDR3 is TGTGCCAGCAGTGAAGCGGACAGGAGCCACCGGCAGCCCCAGCATTTT. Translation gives CASSEADRSHRQPQHF.

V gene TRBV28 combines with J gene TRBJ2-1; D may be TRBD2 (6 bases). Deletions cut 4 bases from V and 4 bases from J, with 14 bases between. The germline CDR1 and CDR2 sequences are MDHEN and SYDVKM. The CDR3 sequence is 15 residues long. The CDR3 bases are TGTGCCAGCAGTTCACCCGGGACTCAATACAATGAGCAGTTCTTC. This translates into CASSSPGTQYNEQFF. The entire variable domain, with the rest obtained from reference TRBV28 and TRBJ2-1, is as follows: DVKVTQSSRYLVKRTGEKVFLECVQDMDHENMFWYRQDPGLGLRLIYFSYDVKMKEKGDIPEGYSVSREKKERFSLILESASTNQTSMYLCASSSPGTQYNEQFFGPGTRLTVL.

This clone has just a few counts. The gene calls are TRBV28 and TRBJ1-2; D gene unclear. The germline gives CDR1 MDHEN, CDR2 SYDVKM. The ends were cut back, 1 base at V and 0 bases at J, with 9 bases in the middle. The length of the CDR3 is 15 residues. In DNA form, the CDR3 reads TGTGCCAGCAGTTTATCAGGCTTAGCTAACTATGGCTACACCTTC. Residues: CASSLSGLANYGYTF.

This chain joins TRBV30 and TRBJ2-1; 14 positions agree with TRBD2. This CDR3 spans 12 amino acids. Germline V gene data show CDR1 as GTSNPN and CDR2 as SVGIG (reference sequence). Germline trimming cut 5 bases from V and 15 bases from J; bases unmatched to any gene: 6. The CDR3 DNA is TGTGCCTGGGGACTAGCGGGAGGTCGGTGGTTCTTC. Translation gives CAWGLAGGRWFF.

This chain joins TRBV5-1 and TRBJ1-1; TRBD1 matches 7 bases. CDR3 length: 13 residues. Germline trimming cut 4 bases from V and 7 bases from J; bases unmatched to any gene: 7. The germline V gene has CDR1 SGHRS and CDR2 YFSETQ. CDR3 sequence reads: CASSPRTGLEAFF. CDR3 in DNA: TGCGCCAGCAGCCCCCGGACAGGCCTTGAAGCTTTCTTT.

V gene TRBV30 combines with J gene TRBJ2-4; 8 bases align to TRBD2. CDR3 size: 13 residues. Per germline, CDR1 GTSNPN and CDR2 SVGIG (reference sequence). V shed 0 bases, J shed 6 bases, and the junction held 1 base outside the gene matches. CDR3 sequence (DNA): TGTGCCTGGAGTGTACGGGGGGGAAACATTCAGTACTTC. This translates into CAWSVRGGNIQYF.

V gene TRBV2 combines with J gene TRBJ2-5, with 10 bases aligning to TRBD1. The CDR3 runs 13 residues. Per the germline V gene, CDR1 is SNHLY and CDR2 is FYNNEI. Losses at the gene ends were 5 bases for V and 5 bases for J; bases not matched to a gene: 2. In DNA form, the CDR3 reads TGTGCCAGCAGTAGGACAGGGGGGGAGACCCAGTACTTC. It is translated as CASSRTGGETQYF.

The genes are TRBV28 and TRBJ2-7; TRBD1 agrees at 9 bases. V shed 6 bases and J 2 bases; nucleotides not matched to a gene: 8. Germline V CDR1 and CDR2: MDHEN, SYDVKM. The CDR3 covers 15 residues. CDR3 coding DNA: TGTGCCAGCAGCTTCGGAGACAGGGGGACCTACGAGCAGTACTTC. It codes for CASSFGDRGTYEQYF. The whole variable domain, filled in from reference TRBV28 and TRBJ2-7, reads DVKVTQSSRYLVKRTGEKVFLECVQDMDHENMFWYRQDPGLGLRLIYFSYDVKMKEKGDIPEGYSVSREKKERFSLILESASTNQTSMYLCASSFGDRGTYEQYFGPGTRLTVT.

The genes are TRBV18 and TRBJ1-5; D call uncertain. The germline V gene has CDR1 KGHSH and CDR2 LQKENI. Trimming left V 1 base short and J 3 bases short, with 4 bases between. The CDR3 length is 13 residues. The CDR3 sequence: CASSPHINQPQHF. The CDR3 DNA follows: TGTGCCAGCTCACCACATATCAATCAGCCCCAGCATTTT. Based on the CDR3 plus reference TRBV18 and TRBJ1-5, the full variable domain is NAGVMQNPRHLVRRRGQEARLRCSPMKGHSHVYWYRQLPEEGLKFMVYLQKENIIDESGMPKERFSAEFPKEGPSILRIQQVVRGDSAAYFCASSPHINQPQHFGDGTRLSIL.

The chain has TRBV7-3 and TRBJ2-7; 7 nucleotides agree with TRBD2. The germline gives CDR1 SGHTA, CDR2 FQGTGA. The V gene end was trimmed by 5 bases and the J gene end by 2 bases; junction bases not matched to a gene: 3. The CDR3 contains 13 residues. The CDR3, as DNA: TGTGCCAGCAGCGCTAGCGGAACCTACGAGCAGTACTTC. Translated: CASSASGTYEQYF.

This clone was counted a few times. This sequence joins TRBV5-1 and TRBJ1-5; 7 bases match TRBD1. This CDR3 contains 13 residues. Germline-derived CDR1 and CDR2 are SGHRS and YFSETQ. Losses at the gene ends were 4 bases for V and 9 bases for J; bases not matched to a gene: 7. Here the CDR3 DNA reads TGCGCCAGCAGCCTGACAGGGCCCTTGCCCCAGCATTTT. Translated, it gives CASSLTGPLPQHF.